The 27 T cell receptor beta chains presented below share a single source sample, sequenced in a study of T cell repertoires in ileal Crohn's disease. This table comes from immunoSEQ multiplex PCR, and its TCRdb copy is limited to in-frame clones, with some not included. The sample records about 14,000 clones, around four fifths being singletons. Source material: ileal tissue. Every receptor here comes from an adult with Crohn's disease.

V usage is TRBV9 and J usage is TRBJ2-7; possibly TRBD1 for D (6 bases). Germline CDR1 reads SGDLS; CDR2 reads YYNGEE. Trimming stripped 1 base from V and 0 bases from J, with 11 bases between. The CDR3 is made up of 15 amino acids. The CDR3 loop is CASSVSPGASYEQYF. CDR3 bases: TGTGCCAGCAGCGTATCTCCAGGGGCCTCCTACGAGCAGTACTTC.

This chain connects TRBV27 to TRBJ2-3, with 8 bases aligning to TRBD2. Germline CDR1 and CDR2: MNHEY and SMNVEV (reference sequence). This CDR3 region has 15 residues. V was pared by 2 bases and J by 1 base, with 2 bases of the junction left unmatched. The CDR3 nucleotides read TGTGCCAGCAGTTTAACGCGGGGGGGCACAGATACGCAGTATTTT. This sequence encodes CASSLTRGGTDTQYF.

The count of this clone is one. The gene calls are TRBV28 and TRBJ1-2; D not certain. V lost 4 bases, J lost 5 bases, and 20 bases lay in between. Germline values: CDR1 MDHEN, CDR2 SYDVKM. This CDR3 contains 16 residues. The CDR3 DNA follows: TGTGCCAGCAGTTACCTCGCTGAGGGAATGAGGTATGGCTACACCTTC. It codes for CASSYLAEGMRYGYTF.

The V and J genes are TRBV5-1 and TRBJ2-5; the D gene is possibly TRBD2 (6 bases). TRBJ2-7 matches the DNA end more closely, so the J call is doubtful. Germline-derived CDR1 and CDR2 are SGHRS and YFSETQ. The CDR3 extends over 15 amino acids. CDR3: CASSGGGGSSYEQYF. The DNA of the CDR3 is TGCGCCAGCAGCGGGGGTGGGGGGAGCTCCTACGAGCAGTACTTC.

The chain couples TRBV27 to TRBJ2-7, with D possibly TRBD1 on 5 matching bases. CDR1 and CDR2 from the germline V gene are MNHEY and SMNVEV (reference sequence). V shed 2 bases and J shed 0 bases, with 11 bases lying between them. This CDR3 region has 15 residues. The CDR3: CASSLAAGFSYEQYF. Here the CDR3 DNA reads TGTGCCAGCAGTTTAGCTGCAGGGTTCTCCTACGAGCAGTACTTC.

The rearrangement joins TRBV5-1 to TRBJ2-1, with 8 bases matching TRBD2. J gave up 14 bases and V 4 bases, and 8 bases lay outside the gene matches. Germline V gene lookup returns CDR1 SGHRS and CDR2 YFSETQ. The CDR3 length is 12 residues. The CDR3 loop reads CASSVTSGGKFF. In DNA, the CDR3 is TGCGCCAGCAGCGTCACTAGCGGAGGGAAGTTCTTC. The full variable domain, completed using reference TRBV5-1 and TRBJ2-1, is KAGVTQTPRYLIKTRGQQVTLSCSPISGHRSVSWYQQTPGQGLQFLFEYFSETQRNKGNFPGRFSGRQFSNSRSEMNVSTLELGDSALYLCASSVTSGGKFFGPGTRLTVL.

The chain joins TRBV2 to TRBJ2-3, with a weak D call TRBD2 (5 bases). The V and J ends lost 3 bases and 4 bases respectively, with 14 bases between them. Germline CDR1 reads SNHLY; CDR2 reads FYNNEI. The CDR3 runs to 15 residues. Here the CDR3 reads CASSEVSVASDTQYF. The DNA for the CDR3 is TGTGCCAGCAGTGAGGTTAGCGTGGCCTCAGATACGCAGTATTTT.

The chain has TRBV28 and TRBJ2-7; 13 bases match TRBD2. The germline gives CDR1 MDHEN, CDR2 SYDVKM. After removal of 6 bases from V and 2 bases from J, the junction contained 1 base not matched to a gene. This CDR3 spans 14 amino acids. CDR3 in DNA: TGTGCCAGCAGGACTAGCGGGGGGACCTACGAGCAGTACTTC. It codes for CASRTSGGTYEQYF.

The chain couples TRBV5-3 to TRBJ2-5, with 8 bases aligning to TRBD2. TRBV5-3 is noted as an ORF with a role that remains uncertain. This CDR3 contains 18 residues. V shed 5 bases, J shed 1 base, and the junction held 16 bases outside the gene matches. The CDR3 coding sequence is TGTGCCAGAAGTTCTATTCTTGCCCTACTAGCGGCCCAAGAGACCCAGTACTTC. It is translated as CARSSILALLAAQETQYF.

J is TRBJ1-4 and V is TRBV2; 12 nucleotides agree with TRBD1. V lost 5 bases to trimming and J lost 6 bases; unmatched junction nucleotides: 7. Per germline, CDR1 SNHLY and CDR2 FYNNEI. The CDR3 totals 16 residues. This chain's CDR3 is CASSTGTGGAHEKLFF. The CDR3 DNA reads as TGTGCCAGCAGTACCGGGACAGGGGGCGCGCATGAAAAACTGTTTTTT.

This clone came up a few times. This chain uses TRBV5-1 with TRBJ2-1, with D possibly being TRBD2 (5 bases). Germline CDR1 and CDR2: SGHRS and YFSETQ. This CDR3 spans 13 amino acids. With 0 bases removed from V and 10 bases from J, the gap between germline ends came to 11 bases. The CDR3 DNA reads TGCGCCAGCAGCTTGGCGAGTCCGGGAGAGCAGTTCTTC. This sequence encodes CASSLASPGEQFF.

The chain uses TRBV4-2 and TRBJ2-3; 8 nucleotides line up with TRBD2. Trimming removed 6 bases from V and 2 bases from J; junction bases left unmatched: 4. The CDR3 has 14 amino acids. Germline CDR1 LGHNA, CDR2 YNFKEQ. The CDR3 DNA follows: TGTGCCAGCAGAGCGGGGGCGTACACAGATACGCAGTATTTT. It specifies CASRAGAYTDTQYF.

The chain is built from TRBV28 and TRBJ2-6; 7 bases line up with TRBD1. Germline loops: CDR1 MDHEN, CDR2 SYDVKM. V dropped 5 bases and J dropped 2; count of bases not matched to a gene: 6. This CDR3 has 16 residues. DNA of the CDR3: TGTGCCAGCAGTGTGACAGGGATCGCTGGGGCCAACGTCCTGACTTTC. It is translated as CASSVTGIAGANVLTF.

This rearrangement joins TRBV28 to TRBJ2-1; the match to TRBD2 covers 7 bases. The CDR3 is 15 amino acids. After removal of 7 bases from V and 7 bases from J, the junction contained 13 bases not matched to a gene. In germline, CDR1 is MDHEN, CDR2 SYDVKM. CDR3 amino acids: CASIFGGGIGNEQFF. The CDR3 DNA sequence: TGTGCCAGCATCTTTGGGGGGGGTATTGGGAATGAGCAGTTCTTC.

V usage is TRBV27 and J usage is TRBJ2-5; 7 bases are a match to TRBD1. The CDR3 extends over 15 amino acids. Germline CDR1 is MNHEY and CDR2 is SMNVEV (reference sequence). J gave up 2 bases and V 6 bases, and 9 bases lay outside the gene matches. In nucleotides, the CDR3 is TGTGCCAGCAGCAAAGGGGGCTCGGGGCAAGAGACCCAGTACTTC. As protein: CASSKGGSGQETQYF.

The V gene is TRBV27, the J gene TRBJ2-3, with TRBD2 identical over 8 bases. V lost 3 bases to trimming and J lost 2 bases; unmatched junction nucleotides: 4. Germline V CDR1 and CDR2: MNHEY, SMNVEV (reference sequence). The CDR3 covers 15 residues. As DNA, the CDR3 is TGTGCCAGCAGTTTTTTAGCGGGACACACAGATACGCAGTATTTT. Its translation: CASSFLAGHTDTQYF.

The chain couples TRBV14 to TRBJ2-5; TRBD1 is a possible D gene (6 bases). The CDR3 totals 14 residues. In germline, CDR1 is SGHDN, CDR2 FVKESK. The V gene lost 4 bases and the J gene lost 0 bases, with 9 bases spanning the gap. The CDR3 nucleotides are TGTGCCAGCAGCCTACAGGGCCACCAAGAGACCCAGTACTTC. Encoded protein: CASSLQGHQETQYF.

The chain employs TRBV28 and TRBJ1-1, with D perhaps TRBD1 (5 bases). Germline V CDR1 and CDR2: MDHEN, SYDVKM. Between the trimmed V and J ends, which lost 1 base and 10 bases, there was a span of 16 bases. The CDR3 has 14 residues. In DNA form, the CDR3 reads TGTGCCAGCAGTTTATTGGACACCCTTTACGGAGCTTTCTTT. Translated, it gives CASSLLDTLYGAFF.

V gene TRBV19 combines with J gene TRBJ1-2; 8 bases are shared with TRBD1. The CDR3 contains 13 residues. CDR1 and CDR2 from the germline V gene are LNHDA and SQIVND (reference sequence). V was clipped by 5 bases and J by 6 bases; unmatched bases: 5. The CDR3 coding sequence is TGTGCCAGTAGTGTGGACAGGGAGGATGGCTACACCTTC. Translation gives CASSVDREDGYTF.

The chain carries TRBV10-3 and TRBJ2-7, with D perhaps matching TRBD2 (5 bases). CDR1 is ENHRY, CDR2 SYGVKD, per germline. The germline V and J ends were trimmed by 2 bases and 0 bases, with 8 bases remaining between them. The length of the CDR3 is 14 residues. CDR3 sequence (DNA): TGTGCCATCAGTGAGGAGGAGGTCTCCTACGAGCAGTACTTC. It specifies CAISEEEVSYEQYF.

The rearrangement uses TRBV7-2 and TRBJ2-5, with TRBD2 matching 10 bases. The J call could be wrong; TRBJ2-7 is a better fit for the DNA end. Germline assignment: CDR1 SGHTA and CDR2 FQGNSA. The CDR3 runs 14 residues. The CDR3 spells CASSPAGGPREQYF. CDR3 coding DNA: TGTGCCAGCAGCCCAGCGGGGGGGCCACGCGAGCAGTACTTC.

The chain joins TRBV6-5 to TRBJ1-1; D might be TRBD1 (6 bases). Deletions cut 4 bases from V and 1 base from J, with 13 bases between. CDR1 is MNHEY, CDR2 SVGAGI, per germline. The CDR3 length is 15 residues. CDR3 loop: CASSSYLTGNTEAFF. CDR3 nucleotides: TGTGCCAGCAGTTCATACCTGACAGGGAACACTGAAGCTTTCTTT.

This sequence joins TRBV5-1 and TRBJ2-7; D gene ambiguous. This CDR3 is built from 17 residues. Per the germline V gene, CDR1 is SGHRS and CDR2 is YFSETQ. V was shortened by 1 base and J by 6 bases, with 23 bases between the two germline ends. CDR3 protein: CASSLRGAIRGSGEQYF. The CDR3 DNA reads as TGCGCCAGCAGCTTGCGAGGCGCAATAAGAGGATCCGGCGAGCAGTACTTC.

The chain is built from TRBV16 and TRBJ1-2; TRBD1 is a possible D gene (6 bases). V dropped 0 bases and J dropped 0 bases, with 11 bases sitting between them. The length of the CDR3 is 16 residues. Germline V gene sequence: CDR1 KGHSY, CDR2 FQNENV. The CDR3 sequence is CASSQSPGQTNYGYTF. CDR3 bases: TGTGCCAGCAGCCAATCACCCGGACAGACTAACTATGGCTACACCTTC.

This clone was observed a handful of times. V and J are TRBV7-2 and TRBJ2-3, with 7 bases lining up with TRBD1. The CDR3 extends over 14 amino acids. The germline V gene has CDR1 SGHTA and CDR2 FQGNSA. The V gene end was trimmed by 1 base and the J gene end by 9 bases; junction bases not matched to a gene: 7. DNA of the CDR3: TGTGCCAGCAGCTTAGTGGGTGGACAGGAGACGCAGTATTTT. Its protein is CASSLVGGQETQYF.

V usage is TRBV19 and J usage is TRBJ2-7, with D perhaps TRBD1 (7 bases). Looked up from germline, CDR1 is LNHDA and CDR2 is SQIVND (reference sequence). Trimming removed 0 bases from V and 3 bases from J, with 12 bases in between. This CDR3 has 15 amino acids. CDR3: CASSIEAGQIYEQYF. The CDR3, as DNA: TGTGCCAGTAGTATAGAGGCGGGACAGATCTACGAGCAGTACTTC.

The chain uses TRBV6-6 and TRBJ1-3; possible D gene TRBD1, 6 bases. CDR3 length: 15 residues. V lost 7 bases and J 0 bases, leaving 13 bases between the germline ends. CDR1 MNHNY and CDR2 SVGAGI come from the germline V gene (reference sequence). The CDR3 loop reads CASTQQGNSGNTIYF. The CDR3 DNA reads TGTGCCAGCACTCAACAGGGTAACTCTGGAAACACCATATATTTT.